The rows below give T cell receptor beta chains drawn from one sample of a study of CD8 T cells in ankylosing spondylitis. TCRdb re-analysed the 5' RACE reads in MiXCR, keeping a single row per CDR3 protein. The data show a few hundred thousand distinct CDR3 sequences, about 18% seen once. Material: blood, either unsorted or a sorted T cell fraction (not recorded which). These receptors were taken from a male donor with ankylosing spondylitis or in good health (not recorded which). Both conserved end residues are part of each CDR3. The order of the fields is D gene, CDR3 length, J gene, V gene, clone size, CDR3 protein, CDR3 DNA. The D gene is left open where the match is weak. For some rows the clone size is stated as once, few or many, or as a class when expanded; others skip it.

>TRBD1|14|TRBJ1-2|TRBV13|-
CASSPGTGAYGYTF
TGTGCCAGCAGCCCCGGGACAGGGGCCTATGGCTACACCTTC
>-|15|TRBJ2-3|TRBV4-3|-
CASSQDMADTDTQYF
TGCGCCAGCAGCCAAGATATGGCCGACACAGATACGCAGTATTTT
>TRBD1|17|TRBJ2-2|TRBV7-3|once
CASSMDIAGQVTGELFF
TGTGCCAGCAGCATGGACATCGCCGGACAGGTCACCGGGGAGCTGTTTTTT
>-|14|TRBJ2-3|TRBV7-8|many
CASSGDLIRGAQYF
TGTGCCAGCAGCGGGGACCTCATTAGGGGGGCGCAGTATTTT
>TRBD2|14|TRBJ2-1|TRBV12-3/TRBV12-4|-
CASAMAGGYNEQFF
TGTGCCAGCGCGATGGCGGGGGGCTACAATGAGCAGTTCTTC
>-|13|TRBJ2-7|TRBV13|-
CASSIGASYEQYF
TGTGCCAGCAGCATAGGGGCGTCCTACGAGCAGTACTTC
>-|14|TRBJ2-7|TRBV4-1|few
CASSQSGLAYEQYF
TGCGCCAGCAGCCAATCGGGACTCGCCTACGAGCAGTACTTC
>-|14|TRBJ2-2|TRBV7-9|many
CASSLAIWTGELFF
TGTGCCAGCAGCTTAGCGATCTGGACCGGGGAGCTGTTTTTT
>-|14|TRBJ2-1|TRBV15|many
CATSMDGSYNEQFF
TGTGCCACCAGCATGGATGGGTCCTACAATGAGCAGTTCTTC
>TRBD2|15|TRBJ2-2|TRBV14|-
CASSQDGGVTGELFF
TGTGCCAGCAGCCAAGATGGGGGGGTCACCGGGGAGCTGTTTTTT
>TRBD2|14|TRBJ2-5|TRBV27|few
CASRPGLAGETQYF
TGTGCCAGCAGGCCTGGACTAGCTGGAGAGACCCAGTACTTC
>-|22|TRBJ2-1|TRBV5-1|many
CASSPLPWRGWEWCAICNEQFF
TGCGCCAGCAGCCCTCTCCCATGGCGGGGATGGGAGTGGTGCGCAATTTGCAATGAGCAGTTCTTC
>TRBD1|13|TRBJ2-2|TRBV10-3|-
CAIKDRKSGELFF
TGTGCCATCAAGGACAGGAAGTCCGGGGAGCTGTTTTTT
>TRBD2|17|TRBJ2-1|TRBV3-1|-
CASSQLLGLAGEVEQFF
TGTGCCAGCAGCCAACTATTGGGACTAGCGGGAGAAGTTGAGCAGTTCTTC
>TRBD2|14|TRBJ2-1|TRBV29-1|-
CSVEWLAGVDEQFF
TGCAGCGTTGAGTGGCTAGCGGGAGTGGATGAGCAGTTCTTC
>-|12|TRBJ1-5|TRBV18|many
CASSPPNQPQHF
TGTGCCAGCTCACCACCGAACCAGCCCCAGCATTTT
>TRBD2|17|TRBJ2-1|TRBV6-2/TRBV6-3|-
CASRETTSWGTYNEQFF
TGTGCCAGCAGAGAAACGACTAGCTGGGGGACCTACAATGAGCAGTTCTTC
>TRBD2|15|TRBJ2-1|TRBV19|-
CASSIGLAGGNEQFF
TGTGCCAGTAGTATTGGACTAGCGGGAGGCAATGAGCAGTTCTTC
>TRBD1|15|TRBJ1-1|TRBV10-3|few
CAIREPGTGAAEAFF
TGTGCCATCAGGGAACCCGGGACAGGGGCCGCTGAAGCTTTCTTT
>TRBD2|15|TRBJ2-7|TRBV7-2|few
CASSLHGRLSYEQYF
TGTGCCAGCAGCTTACACGGGAGGCTCTCCTACGAGCAGTACTTC
>TRBD2|15|TRBJ2-7|TRBV12-3/TRBV12-4|-
CASSSATGRAYEQYF
TGTGCCAGCAGTTCTGCCACCGGGAGGGCCTACGAGCAGTACTTC
>-|16|TRBJ2-7|TRBV5-1|-
CASSLALSGVGYEQYF
TGCGCCAGCAGCTTGGCCCTTTCCGGGGTTGGCTACGAGCAGTACTTC
>-|13|TRBJ2-3|TRBV4-1|-
CASSQDHIDTQYF
TGCGCCAGCAGCCAAGATCATATAGATACGCAGTATTTT
>TRBD1|16|TRBJ2-3|TRBV29-1|few
CSVEDEGTGGPDTQYF
TGCAGCGTTGAAGATGAGGGAACAGGGGGCCCAGATACGCAGTATTTT
>-|15|TRBJ1-2|TRBV14|-
CASSQTRQDYYGYTF
TGTGCCAGCAGCCAAACGAGACAGGACTATTATGGCTACACCTTC
>-|17|TRBJ2-7|TRBV5-1|many
CASSFKEGAEAAYEQYF
TGCGCCAGCAGCTTCAAGGAGGGGGCGGAGGCCGCCTACGAGCAGTACTTC
>TRBD1|13|TRBJ1-2|TRBV29-1|few
CSVEPGQGRGYTF
TGCAGCGTTGAGCCGGGACAGGGACGGGGCTACACCTTC
>-|15|TRBJ2-7|TRBV15|-
CATSRDRQVGDEQYF
TGTGCCACCAGCAGAGATCGGCAGGTCGGGGACGAGCAGTACTTC
>-|14|TRBJ2-3|TRBV30|-
CAWSPIGVADTQYF
TGTGCCTGGAGTCCAATTGGGGTAGCAGATACGCAGTATTTT
>-|14|TRBJ2-2|TRBV5-6|-
CASSARGYTGELFF
TGTGCCAGCAGCGCCCGGGGTTACACCGGGGAGCTGTTTTTT
>-|15|TRBJ1-2|TRBV6-5|once
CASSYSAGCNYGYTF
TGTGCCAGCAGTTACTCAGCAGGGTGCAACTATGGCTACACCTTC
>-|16|TRBJ1-1|TRBV4-1|-
CASSQATKGGTTEAFF
TGCGCCAGCAGCCAAGCAACCAAGGGGGGGACGACTGAAGCTTTCTTT
>TRBD2|15|TRBJ2-7|TRBV5-6|few
CASSTGLAGLNEQYF
TGTGCCAGCAGCACGGGACTAGCGGGACTGAACGAGCAGTACTTC
>-|15|TRBJ2-5|TRBV6-5|once
CASSYGVGVMETQYF
TGTGCCAGCAGTTACGGGGTCGGGGTCATGGAGACCCAGTACTTC
>-|18|TRBJ2-3|TRBV11-2|-
CASSPRARLVSGTDTQYF
TGTGCCAGCAGCCCCCGGGCCAGACTAGTTTCCGGCACAGATACGCAGTATTTT
>-|15|TRBJ2-7|TRBV27|many
CASSSPGQGSYEQYF
TGTGCCAGCAGTTCGCCCGGACAAGGGAGCTACGAGCAGTACTTC
>TRBD1|17|TRBJ2-7|TRBV5-5|many
CASSLVGQAPHSYEQYF
TGTGCCAGCAGCTTGGTGGGACAGGCCCCGCACTCCTACGAGCAGTACTTC
>-|18|TRBJ2-2|TRBV4-3|few
CASSQDRSPGGRTGELFF
TGCGCCAGCAGCCAAGATCGAAGCCCGGGGGGCCGCACCGGGGAGCTGTTTTTT
>-|16|TRBJ2-7|TRBV12-3/TRBV12-4|few
CASSLDSDLNAYEQYF
TGTGCCAGCAGCTTGGACAGCGACTTAAATGCCTACGAGCAGTACTTC
>-|14|TRBJ2-5|TRBV5-1|-
CASSERGGRETQYF
TGCGCCAGCAGTGAACGGGGTGGAAGAGAGACCCAGTACTTC
>TRBD1|22|TRBJ2-7|TRBV19|-
CASSQFGLGRDRVRLSSYEQYF
TGTGCCAGTAGTCAGTTCGGGTTGGGCCGGGACAGGGTTCGCCTGAGCTCCTACGAGCAGTACTTC
>TRBD2|18|TRBJ2-1|TRBV6-5|-
CASSFQCGCGLAGVEQFF
TGTGCCAGCAGTTTTCAATGTGGCTGCGGACTAGCGGGAGTTGAGCAGTTCTTC
>TRBD1|14|TRBJ2-7|TRBV6-1|-
CASQDRGFSYEQYF
TGTGCCAGCCAGGACAGGGGGTTCTCCTACGAGCAGTACTTC
>TRBD2|17|TRBJ2-3|TRBV11-2|-
CASSSEIAGWGRDTQYF
TGTGCCAGCAGCTCAGAGATAGCGGGATGGGGAAGAGATACGCAGTATTTT
>-|13|TRBJ2-7|TRBV15|many
CATSQLVRDEQYF
TGTGCCACCAGCCAACTAGTAAGGGACGAGCAGTACTTC
>TRBD1|14|TRBJ1-3|TRBV5-1|-
CASSWTGGIDTIYF
TGCGCCAGCAGCTGGACAGGGGGTATCGACACCATATATTTT
>-|13|TRBJ1-1|TRBV20-1|-
CSARWGLGTEAFF
TGCAGTGCTAGATGGGGGCTCGGGACTGAAGCTTTCTTT